This TCR beta chain is from a study of PD-1 blockade in classical Hodgkin lymphoma. Overall study results and limits: Lower baseline TCR diversity was reported for newly diagnosed patients than for healthy donors. In CD4+ cells, TCR diversity went up significantly by C4D1, but in CD8+ cells it did not.

All the patients suffered relapse after autologous stem cell transplantation, and brentuximab vedotin exposure differed. Magnetic negative selection served to purify CD4+ T cells out of PBMCs that had been thawed. Classifying best responses yielded complete response, partial response or progressive disease. For this clone: Antigen: not known.

Germline V CDR1 and CDR2: MDHEN, SYDVKM. V lost 2 bases and J lost 8; bases outside the gene matches: 1. This CDR3 comprises 12 residues. TCRdb's table, derived via immunoSEQ multiplex PCR, lists solely in-frame clones and lacks some. Seen here are about 7,500 clones, 86% observed once, and the top ten hold more than 1.5%. This sequence joins TRBV28 and TRBJ1-2, with 8 bases matching TRBD1. The material sequenced was CD4+ T cells from blood, taken at baseline. The source is a human donor with classical Hodgkin lymphoma. This CDR3 is CASSLTGGGYTF. The CDR3 DNA follows: TGTGCCAGCAGTTTAACAGGGGGAGGCTACACCTTC.